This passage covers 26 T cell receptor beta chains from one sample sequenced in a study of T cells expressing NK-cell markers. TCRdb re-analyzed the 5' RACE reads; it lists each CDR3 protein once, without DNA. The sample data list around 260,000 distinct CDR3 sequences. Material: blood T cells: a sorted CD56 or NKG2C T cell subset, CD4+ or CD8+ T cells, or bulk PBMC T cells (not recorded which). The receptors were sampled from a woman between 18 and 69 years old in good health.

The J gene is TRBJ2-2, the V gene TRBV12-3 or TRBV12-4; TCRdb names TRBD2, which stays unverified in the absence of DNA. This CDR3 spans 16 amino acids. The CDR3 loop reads CASSSGGATNTGELFF.

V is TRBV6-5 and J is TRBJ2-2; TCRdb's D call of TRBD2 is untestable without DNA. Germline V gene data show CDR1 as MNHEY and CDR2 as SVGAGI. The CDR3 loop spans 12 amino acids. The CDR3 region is CASNGGPGELFF.

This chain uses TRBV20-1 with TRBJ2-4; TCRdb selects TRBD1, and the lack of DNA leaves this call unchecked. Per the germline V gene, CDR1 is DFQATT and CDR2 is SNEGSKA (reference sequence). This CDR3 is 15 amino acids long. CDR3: CSALGRGTSKNIQYF.

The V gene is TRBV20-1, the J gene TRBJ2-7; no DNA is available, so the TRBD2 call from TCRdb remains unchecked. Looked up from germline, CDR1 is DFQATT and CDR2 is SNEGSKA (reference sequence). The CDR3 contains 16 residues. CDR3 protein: CSATTGTSGRAYEQYF.

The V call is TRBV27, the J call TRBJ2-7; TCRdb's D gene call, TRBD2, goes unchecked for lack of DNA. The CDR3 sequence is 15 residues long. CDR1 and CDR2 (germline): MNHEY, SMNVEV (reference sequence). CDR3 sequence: CASSRLAGEGYEQYF.

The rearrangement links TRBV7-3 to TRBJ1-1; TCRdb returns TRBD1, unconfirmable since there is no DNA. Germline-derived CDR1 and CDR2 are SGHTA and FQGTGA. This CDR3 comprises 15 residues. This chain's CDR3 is CASSPQPGTSHGAFF.

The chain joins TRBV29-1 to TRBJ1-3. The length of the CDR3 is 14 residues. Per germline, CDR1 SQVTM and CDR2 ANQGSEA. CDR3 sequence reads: CSVEDRQGHSTIYF.

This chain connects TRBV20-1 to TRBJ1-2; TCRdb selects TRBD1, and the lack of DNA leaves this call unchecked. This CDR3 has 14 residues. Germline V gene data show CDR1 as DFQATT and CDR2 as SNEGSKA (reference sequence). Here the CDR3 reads CSARTLGGDYGYTF.

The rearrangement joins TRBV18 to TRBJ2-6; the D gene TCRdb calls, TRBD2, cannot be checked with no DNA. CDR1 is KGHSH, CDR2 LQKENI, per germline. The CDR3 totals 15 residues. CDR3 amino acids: CASSESAPGANVLTF.

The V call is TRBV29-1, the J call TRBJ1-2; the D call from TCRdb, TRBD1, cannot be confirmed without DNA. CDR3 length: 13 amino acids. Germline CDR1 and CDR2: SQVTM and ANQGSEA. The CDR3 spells CSVEEGQRYGYTF.

Here the CDR3 reads CSVGQRGGIETQYF. The J gene is TRBJ2-5, the V gene TRBV29-1; the TCRdb D gene call, TRBD2, has no DNA to confirm it. Germline loops: CDR1 SQVTM, CDR2 ANQGSEA. The CDR3 runs 14 residues.

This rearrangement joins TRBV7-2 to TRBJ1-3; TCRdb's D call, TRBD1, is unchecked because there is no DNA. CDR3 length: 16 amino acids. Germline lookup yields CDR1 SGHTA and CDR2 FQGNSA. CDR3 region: CASSPDRTFSGNTIYF.

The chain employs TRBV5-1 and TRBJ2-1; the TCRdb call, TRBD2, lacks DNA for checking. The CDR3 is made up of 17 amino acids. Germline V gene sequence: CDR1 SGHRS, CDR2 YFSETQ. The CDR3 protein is CASSLQTSGRLLLEQFF.

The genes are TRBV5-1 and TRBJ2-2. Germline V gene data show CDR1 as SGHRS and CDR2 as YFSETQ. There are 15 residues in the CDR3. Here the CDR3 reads CASSPGAPNTGELFF.

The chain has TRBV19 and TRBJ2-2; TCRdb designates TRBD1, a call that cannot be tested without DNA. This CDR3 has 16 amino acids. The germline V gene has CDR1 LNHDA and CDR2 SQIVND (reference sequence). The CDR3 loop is CASRRTGTANTGELFF.

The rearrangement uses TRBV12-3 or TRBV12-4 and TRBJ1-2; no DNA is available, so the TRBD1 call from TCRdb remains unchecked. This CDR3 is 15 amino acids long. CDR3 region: CASSLALGGRHGYTF.

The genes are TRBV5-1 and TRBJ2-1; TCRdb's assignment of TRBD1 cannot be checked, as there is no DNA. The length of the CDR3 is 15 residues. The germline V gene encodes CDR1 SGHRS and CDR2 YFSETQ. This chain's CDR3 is CASNGRTGNQGEQFF.

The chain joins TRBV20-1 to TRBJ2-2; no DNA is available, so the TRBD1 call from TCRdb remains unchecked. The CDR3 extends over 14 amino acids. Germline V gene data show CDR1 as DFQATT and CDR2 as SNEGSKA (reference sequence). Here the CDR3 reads CSARRQGQAGELFF.

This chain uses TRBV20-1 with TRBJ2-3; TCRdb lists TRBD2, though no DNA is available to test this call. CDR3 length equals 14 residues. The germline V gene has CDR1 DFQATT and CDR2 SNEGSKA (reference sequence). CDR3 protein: CSASVRTRLDTQYF.

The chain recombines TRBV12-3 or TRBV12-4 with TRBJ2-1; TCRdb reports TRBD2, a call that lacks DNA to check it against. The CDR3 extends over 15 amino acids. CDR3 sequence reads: CASSLTSGGYNEQFF.

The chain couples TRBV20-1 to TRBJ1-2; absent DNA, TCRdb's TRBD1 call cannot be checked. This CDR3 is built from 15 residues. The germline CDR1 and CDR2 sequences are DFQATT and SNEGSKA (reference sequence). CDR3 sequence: CSASPPTGYPNGYTF.

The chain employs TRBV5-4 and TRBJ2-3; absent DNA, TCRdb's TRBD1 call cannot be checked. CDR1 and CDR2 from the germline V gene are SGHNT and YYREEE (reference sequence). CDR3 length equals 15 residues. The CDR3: CASSRWTGLADTQYF.

The CDR3 loop is CASSQTRAAYEQYF. This chain uses TRBV4-3 with TRBJ2-7; the D call from TCRdb, TRBD2, cannot be confirmed without DNA. The CDR3 is 14 residues long. The germline V gene has CDR1 LGHNA and CDR2 YSLEER.

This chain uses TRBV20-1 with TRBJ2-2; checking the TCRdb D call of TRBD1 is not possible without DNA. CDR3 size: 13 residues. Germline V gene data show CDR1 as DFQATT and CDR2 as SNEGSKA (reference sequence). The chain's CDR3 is CSARPGDTGELFF.

The CDR3 loop is CASSQYTGGGYEQYF. V gene TRBV23-1 combines with J gene TRBJ2-7; TCRdb picks TRBD2, but there is no DNA to check that call. TRBV23-1 counts as an open reading frame of uncertain function. The CDR3 loop spans 15 amino acids.

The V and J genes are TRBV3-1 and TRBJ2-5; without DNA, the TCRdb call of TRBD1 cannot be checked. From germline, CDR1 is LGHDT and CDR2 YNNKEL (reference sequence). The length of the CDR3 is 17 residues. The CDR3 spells CASSQFFSTEPQETQYF.